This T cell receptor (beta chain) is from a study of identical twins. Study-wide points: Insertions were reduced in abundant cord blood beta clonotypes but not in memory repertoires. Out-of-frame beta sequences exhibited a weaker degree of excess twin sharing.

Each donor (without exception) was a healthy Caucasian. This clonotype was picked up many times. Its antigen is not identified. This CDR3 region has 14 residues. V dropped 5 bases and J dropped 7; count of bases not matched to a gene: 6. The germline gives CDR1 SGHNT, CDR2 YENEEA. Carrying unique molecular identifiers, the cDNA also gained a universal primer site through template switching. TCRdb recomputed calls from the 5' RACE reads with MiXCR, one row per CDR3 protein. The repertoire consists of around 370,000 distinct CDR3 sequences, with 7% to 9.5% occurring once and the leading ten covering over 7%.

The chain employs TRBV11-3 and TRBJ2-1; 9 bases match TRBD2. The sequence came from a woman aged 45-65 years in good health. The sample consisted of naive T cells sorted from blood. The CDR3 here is CASSKSGRLNEQFF. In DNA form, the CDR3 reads TGTGCCAGCAGCAAGAGCGGGAGGCTGAATGAGCAGTTCTTC.